This T cell receptor beta chain appears in the sequencing data of a study of blood T cell repertoires in COVID-19. About the research overall: COVID-19 samples from acute and convalescent phases originated in the United States, Italy and Spain. PBMCs, B-cell-depleted T cells, or T cells were the source of the cDNA or gDNA that made up the material.

Per the original data handling: How many nucleated cells were present was estimated from reference gene primer amplification. TCRdb's copy holds only in-frame clones and misses some; the assay was immunoSEQ multiplex PCR. That table furnishes V, J and clone size, whereas the DNA furnished D and trimming. The data contain 55,000 to 70,000 clones, more than 85% of them singletons. CDR1 MDHEN and CDR2 SYDVKM come from the germline V gene. The CDR3 length is 12 residues. With 5 bases removed from V and 3 bases from J, the gap between germline ends came to 7 bases. This clone appeared a few times. The chain carries TRBV28 and TRBJ1-1; the D gene is possibly TRBD1 (5 bases). Specimen: peripheral blood. The TCR comes from a man in his sixties with acute or convalescent COVID-19. As DNA, the CDR3 is TGTGCCAGCAGTGTAGGGGACACTGAAGCTTTCTTT. This encodes CASSVGDTEAFF.